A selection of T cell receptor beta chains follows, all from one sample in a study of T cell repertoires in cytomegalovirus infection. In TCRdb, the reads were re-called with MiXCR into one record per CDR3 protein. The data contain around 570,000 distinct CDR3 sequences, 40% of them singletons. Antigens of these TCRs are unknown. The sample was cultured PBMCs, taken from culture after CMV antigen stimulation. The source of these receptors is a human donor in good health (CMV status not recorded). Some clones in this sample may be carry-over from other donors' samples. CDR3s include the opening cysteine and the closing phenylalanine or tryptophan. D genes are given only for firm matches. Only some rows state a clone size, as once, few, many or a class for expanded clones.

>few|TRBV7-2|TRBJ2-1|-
TGTGCCAGCAGCCTGCAGGGCTGGGAGCAGTTCTTC
CASSLQGWEQFF
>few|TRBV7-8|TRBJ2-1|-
TGTGCCAGCAGCTGGACAGAGAGATACAATGAGCAGTTCTTC
CASSWTERYNEQFF
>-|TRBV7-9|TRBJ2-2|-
TGTGCCAGCACCCCGTACACCGGGGAGCTGTTTTTT
CASTPYTGELFF
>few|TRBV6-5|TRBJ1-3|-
TGTGCCAGCAGAACTCGCTCGACAGGCCAAAGAGGAAACACCATATATTTT
CASRTRSTGQRGNTIYF
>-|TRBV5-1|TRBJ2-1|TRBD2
TGCGCCAGCAGCGCACCTGGGACTAGCGGGGGAGAGCAGTTCTTC
CASSAPGTSGGEQFF
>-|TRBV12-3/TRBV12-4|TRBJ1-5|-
TGTGCCAGCAGCCCTGCGGGAGCGGATCAGCCCCAGCATTTT
CASSPAGADQPQHF
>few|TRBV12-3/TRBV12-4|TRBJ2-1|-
TGTGCCAGCAGCCTCTCAAGCGGAAATGAGCAGTTCTTC
CASSLSSGNEQFF
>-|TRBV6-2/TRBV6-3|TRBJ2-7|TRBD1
TGTGCCAGCAGTAACGTCCCGGGACAGATACGAGACGAGCAGTACTTC
CASSNVPGQIRDEQYF
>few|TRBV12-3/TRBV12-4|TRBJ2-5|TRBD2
TGTGCCAGCTTATTCCGGGGGGACCAAGAGACCCAGTACTTC
CASLFRGDQETQYF
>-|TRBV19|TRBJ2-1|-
TGTGCCAGTAGTATAGCTGGCGGAGACACCTACAATGAGCAGTTCTTC
CASSIAGGDTYNEQFF
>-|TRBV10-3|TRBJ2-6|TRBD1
TGTGCCATCAGAACAGGGGGCTCCGGGGCCAACGTCCTGACTTTC
CAIRTGGSGANVLTF
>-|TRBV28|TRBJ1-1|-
TGTGCCAGCATTAATCGGGGGAACACTGAAGCTTTCTTT
CASINRGNTEAFF
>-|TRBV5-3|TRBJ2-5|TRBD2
TGTGCCAGCAGATCCGGGACTAGCGGGAGTCTGCAAGAGACCCAGTACTTC
CASRSGTSGSLQETQYF
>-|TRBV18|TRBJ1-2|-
TGTGCCAGCTCACCACCCACGGGCCAAGGTTATGGCTACACCTTC
CASSPPTGQGYGYTF
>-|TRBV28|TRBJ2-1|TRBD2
TGTGCCAGCCGGGGCGGGGGCTCCTACAATGAGCAGTTCTTC
CASRGGGSYNEQFF
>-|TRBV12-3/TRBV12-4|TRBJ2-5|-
TGTGCCAGCAGTGGGGAGGGGCAGGGGAGGTTGGAGACCCAGTACTTC
CASSGEGQGRLETQYF
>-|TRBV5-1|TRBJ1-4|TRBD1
TGCGCCAGCAGCCCTCAGGGGGGATCTAATGAAAAACTGTTTTTT
CASSPQGGSNEKLFF